This T cell receptor (beta chain) came from a study of immune evolution from preneoplasia to lung adenocarcinoma. Regarding the study as a whole: Top clone share appeared to fall from AAH through AIS, MIA, adenocarcinoma.

Between about 2013 and 2018, patients underwent resection in Japan or China. As to this clone: What it recognizes is unknown.

Only in-frame clones appear in the TCRdb table, and some are missing; sequencing was by immunoSEQ multiplex PCR. The sample consists of fewer than 2,000 clones, 86% of them appearing once. The receptor was derived from a person in their 70s with lung adenocarcinoma. Material for sequencing was FFPE adjacent normal lung tissue.

The CDR3 DNA follows: TGCGCCAGCAGAGGGGCGTCAGGCTTAAATCAGCCCCAGCATTTT. Translating gives CASRGASGLNQPQHF. The J gene is TRBJ1-5, the V gene TRBV4-1, with D tentatively TRBD1 (5 bases). Germline CDR1 reads MGHRA; CDR2 reads YSYEKL. The CDR3 consists of 15 residues. The V and J ends lost 6 bases and 4 bases respectively, with 16 bases between them.